One and the same sample provided the 15 T cell receptor beta chains below, sequenced in a study of blood T cell repertoires in COVID-19. Profiling relied on immunoSEQ multiplex PCR, and the TCRdb table lists in-frame clones only, not all of them. This table holds 200,000 to 250,000 clones, 83% found once. Sequencing was done on a sample of peripheral blood. The receptor source for this set is a young woman with COVID-19, enrolled during active disease.

V gene TRBV14 combines with J gene TRBJ2-1; 12 bases map to TRBD2. The germline gives CDR1 SGHDN, CDR2 FVKESK. After removal of 3 bases from V and 5 bases from J, the junction contained 8 bases not matched to a gene. The CDR3 consists of 17 residues. This CDR3 is CASSQRRTSGMHNEQFF. In nucleotides, the CDR3 is TGTGCCAGCAGCCAGAGGCGGACTAGCGGGATGCACAATGAGCAGTTCTTC.

The sample holds one count of this clone. This chain joins TRBV5-5 and TRBJ2-4; maybe TRBD1 (6 bases). Germline CDR1 and CDR2: SGHKS and YYEKEE (reference sequence). Deletions cut 5 bases from V and 8 bases from J, with 17 bases between. The CDR3 consists of 14 residues. CDR3 sequence: CASSTDSLPHIQYF. CDR3 DNA: TGTGCCAGCAGTACGGACAGCTTGCCCCACATTCAGTACTTC.

The genes are TRBV5-1 and TRBJ2-2, with 9 bases fitting TRBD2. The V segment lost 6 bases and the J segment 5 bases; nucleotides outside the gene matches: 8. Looked up from germline, CDR1 is SGHRS and CDR2 is YFSETQ. The CDR3 runs to 15 residues. As DNA, the CDR3 is TGCGCCAGCACCCGTAGCGGGGGTGGGACCGGGGAGCTGTTTTTT. Protein sequence: CASTRSGGGTGELFF.

Details on this clone: Other nucleotide sequences from this sample produce the same CDR3. This chain connects TRBV12-3 or TRBV12-4 to TRBJ1-1; 7 bases match TRBD1. The length of the CDR3 is 12 residues. J was trimmed by 6 bases and V by 5 bases; bases with no gene match: 3. The CDR3 DNA reads as TGTGCCAGCAGTCCGACAGGGTCTGAAGCTTTCTTT. Translation: CASSPTGSEAFF.

The chain has TRBV30 and TRBJ2-3; the D gene is possibly TRBD2 (6 bases). This CDR3 contains 13 residues. Germline lookup yields CDR1 GTSNPN and CDR2 SVGIG (reference sequence). Trimming removed 1 base from V and 5 bases from J, with 10 bases in between. CDR3 nucleotides: TGTGCCTGGAGTGCCGTCGGGGGAGATACGCAGTATTTT. Translating it yields CAWSAVGGDTQYF.

This chain connects TRBV11-2 to TRBJ1-2; D is perhaps TRBD1 (6 bases). The germline gives CDR1 SGHAT, CDR2 FQNNGV. This CDR3 is 14 amino acids long. Trimming pared 1 base from V and 4 bases from J, leaving 10 bases between. CDR3 nucleotides: TGTGCCAGCAGCTTAGTAGGGGGTCTCTATGGCTACACCTTC. Translation gives CASSLVGGLYGYTF.

This chain connects TRBV7-3 to TRBJ2-2; no firm D call. This CDR3 is 16 amino acids long. The V gene's germline CDR1 is SGHTA and CDR2 FQGTGA. V was trimmed by 6 bases and J by 3 bases, leaving 17 bases between them. The CDR3 spells CASSLSRSSDTGELFF. CDR3 bases: TGTGCCAGCAGTTTGAGCCGTAGCTCAGACACCGGGGAGCTGTTTTTT.

V usage is TRBV29-1 and J usage is TRBJ1-1, with D perhaps TRBD1 (5 bases). Germline CDR1 and CDR2: SQVTM and ANQGSEA. Trimming left V 7 bases short and J 11 bases short, with 14 bases between. The CDR3 is made up of 10 amino acids. The CDR3 bases are TGCAGCGCCCTCGGGGGGTGGGCTTTCTTT. Protein sequence: CSALGGWAFF.

V is TRBV9 and J is TRBJ2-5; the match to TRBD2 covers 13 bases. CDR3 length: 16 residues. J gave up 5 bases and V 2 bases, and 6 bases lay outside the gene matches. Germline assignment: CDR1 SGDLS and CDR2 YYNGEE. The CDR3 DNA reads as TGTGCCAGCAGCGTCTCGGGGACTAGCGGGACGGAGACCCAGTACTTC. Its translation: CASSVSGTSGTETQYF.

The CDR3 here is CASTRGTTYEQYF. Written as DNA, the CDR3 is TGTGCCAGCACCCGGGGGACTACCTACGAGCAGTACTTC. This chain joins TRBV12-3 or TRBV12-4 and TRBJ2-7; 7 nucleotides line up with TRBD2. The V and J ends lost 7 bases and 2 bases, in that order; junction bases with no gene match: 5. CDR3 length equals 13 residues.

This chain connects TRBV12-2 to TRBJ2-7; TRBD2 is taken as the D call from the table, unchecked against the DNA. TRBV12-2 is marked as a pseudogene. This CDR3 region has 16 residues. This CDR3 is CASRLRVRGDPYEQYF. The CDR3, as DNA: TGTGCAAGTCGCTTGCGAGTCCGGGGGGACCCCTACGAGCAGTACTTC.

The chain has TRBV11-2 and TRBJ1-6; the D is unclear. Trimming took 5 bases from V and 16 from J, leaving 15 bases between them. The germline CDR1 and CDR2 sequences are SGHAT and FQNNGV. This CDR3 has 12 residues. CDR3 in amino acids: CASSPSSVLLHF. The CDR3 DNA reads as TGTGCCAGCAGCCCTTCCTCGGTACTACTCCACTTT.

The chain employs TRBV6-2 or TRBV6-3 and TRBJ1-2, with 9 bases lining up with TRBD1. Unmatched junction bases numbered 1, after V lost 5 bases and J lost 6 bases. The germline V gene has CDR1 MNHEY and CDR2 SVGEGT. The CDR3 is 12 residues long. The CDR3 reads CASSRTGDGYTF. CDR3 sequence (DNA): TGTGCCAGCAGTAGGACAGGGGATGGCTACACCTTC.

This rearrangement joins TRBV4-1 to TRBJ2-7; 7 bases match TRBD2. Germline CDR1 reads MGHRA; CDR2 reads YSYEKL. The CDR3 is 16 amino acids. V was pared by 0 bases and J by 7 bases, with 12 bases of the junction left unmatched. The CDR3 sequence: CASSQDSMGGLGEQYF. The DNA of the CDR3 is TGCGCCAGCAGCCAAGATTCCATGGGGGGGTTAGGGGAGCAGTACTTC.

This clone was detected once. The chain employs TRBV7-9 and TRBJ2-1; D ambiguous. Trimming stripped 5 bases from V and 13 bases from J, with 18 bases between. Germline-derived CDR1 and CDR2 are SEHNR and FQNEAQ (reference sequence). The CDR3 runs to 13 residues. CDR3 bases: TGTGCCAGCAGCCCCGCCGATGAGAGGTCCCAGTTCTTC. This codes for CASSPADERSQFF. The whole variable domain, filled in from reference TRBV7-9 and TRBJ2-1, reads DTGVSQNPRHKITKRGQNVTFRCDPISEHNRLYWYRQTLGQGPEFLTYFQNEAQLEKSRLLSDRFSAERPKGSFSTLEIQRTEQGDSAMYLCASSPADERSQFFGPGTRLTVL.